This passage covers 14 T cell receptor beta chains from one sample sequenced in a study of blood T cell repertoires in COVID-19. Clones were sequenced by immunoSEQ multiplex PCR, and TCRdb holds only the in-frame ones, with some missing. This table holds approximately 41,000 clones, around 90% found once. Sequencing used peripheral blood. These TCRs come from a man aged 45-60 years with active COVID-19.

This sequence joins TRBV21-1 and TRBJ1-1. TRBV21-1 is listed as a pseudogene. This CDR3 has 16 amino acids. The CDR3 sequence: CASSLAIATIRTEAFF. The CDR3 nucleotides are TGTGCCAGCAGTCTGGCAATAGCTACAATTCGCACTGAAGCTTTCTTT.

This chain uses TRBV28 with TRBJ2-5; TRBD2 matches at 7 bases. Trimming took 5 bases from V and 6 from J; bases not matched to a gene: 6. CDR1 is MDHEN, CDR2 SYDVKM, per germline. The CDR3 extends over 13 amino acids. Here the CDR3 reads CASSRSGIQTQYF. CDR3 in DNA: TGTGCCAGCAGTCGAAGCGGGATACAGACCCAGTACTTC.

The chain recombines TRBV7-9 with TRBJ2-1; 7 positions match TRBD2. CDR1 SEHNR and CDR2 FQNEAQ come from the germline V gene (reference sequence). There are 14 residues in the CDR3. V shed 2 bases and J 5 bases; nucleotides not matched to a gene: 3. CDR3 protein: CASSLWAGDNEQFF. CDR3 coding DNA: TGTGCCAGCAGCTTATGGGCGGGGGACAATGAGCAGTTCTTC.

This chain connects TRBV11-2 to TRBJ2-7; 8 positions agree with TRBD2. Germline CDR1 SGHAT, CDR2 FQNNGV. V gave up 5 bases and J gave up 7 bases; unmatched junction bases: 7. This CDR3 contains 13 residues. The CDR3 DNA reads as TGTGCCAGCAGCCTAAGCGGGAGAGAGGAGCAGTACTTC. Its protein is CASSLSGREEQYF.

The chain links TRBV18 to TRBJ2-1; D not resolved. V gave up 6 bases and J gave up 5 bases, with 8 bases separating them. This CDR3 is built from 12 residues. Germline assignment: CDR1 KGHSH and CDR2 LQKENI. DNA for the CDR3: TGTGCCAGCTCCGAGGTGGACAATGAGCAGTTCTTC. It yields the protein CASSEVDNEQFF. Complete variable domain (other parts from reference TRBV18 and TRBJ2-1): NAGVMQNPRHLVRRRGQEARLRCSPMKGHSHVYWYRQLPEEGLKFMVYLQKENIIDESGMPKERFSAEFPKEGPSILRIQQVVRGDSAAYFCASSEVDNEQFFGPGTRLTVL.

The chain couples TRBV4-1 to TRBJ2-7, with TRBD1 as a possible D gene (5 bases). The CDR3 has 13 amino acids. V was trimmed by 2 bases and J by 1 base, leaving 6 bases between them. The germline CDR1 and CDR2 sequences are MGHRA and YSYEKL. CDR3 sequence: CASSQQGSYEQYF. As DNA, the CDR3 is TGCGCCAGCAGCCAACAGGGATCCTACGAGCAGTACTTC.

The J gene is TRBJ1-2, the V gene TRBV20-1; D unclear. Trimming pared 6 bases from V and 1 base from J, leaving 6 bases between. Germline values: CDR1 DFQATT, CDR2 SNEGSKA (reference sequence). The CDR3 runs to 11 residues. The DNA for the CDR3 is TGCAGTGCCTTTCTTAACTATGGCTACACCTTC. Translation: CSAFLNYGYTF.

The genes are TRBV5-6 and TRBJ2-3, with 7 nucleotides matching TRBD2. The CDR3 is 15 residues long. Germline CDR1 and CDR2: SGHDT and YYEEEE. V was clipped by 0 bases and J by 1 base; unmatched bases: 2. The CDR3 DNA is TGTGCCAGCAGCTTGGTTCTAGCGGGCACAGATACGCAGTATTTT. This translates into CASSLVLAGTDTQYF.

The rearrangement links TRBV6-5 to TRBJ2-2; TRBD2 might be the D (6 bases). CDR3 length: 15 amino acids. In germline, CDR1 is MNHEY, CDR2 SVGAGI. Trimming stripped 8 bases from V and 7 bases from J, with 20 bases between. CDR3 loop: CASGLRGTYFGELFF. The CDR3 DNA follows: TGTGCCAGCGGGCTACGGGGGACTTACTTCGGGGAGCTGTTTTTT.

This clone was counted only a few times. The chain couples TRBV27 to TRBJ2-1, with 14 positions matching TRBD2. CDR1 and CDR2 (germline): MNHEY, SMNVEV (reference sequence). The CDR3 spans 17 residues. The junction had 4 bases not matched to a gene; V was cut back by 2 bases and J by 4 bases. The CDR3: CASSLGLAGGYYNEQFF. As DNA, the CDR3 is TGTGCCAGCAGTTTAGGACTAGCGGGAGGTTATTACAATGAGCAGTTCTTC.

This chain connects TRBV9 to TRBJ2-1, with TRBD2 matching over 7 bases. V was clipped by 4 bases and J by 8 bases; unmatched bases: 9. From germline, CDR1 is SGDLS and CDR2 YYNGEE. CDR3 length: 14 residues. The CDR3 spells CASSFRLAGDEQFF. The CDR3 DNA sequence: TGTGCCAGCAGCTTCAGACTAGCTGGCGATGAGCAGTTCTTC.

The CDR3 DNA sequence: TGTGCCTGGAGTGCCGGGGTCCTATACGAGCAGTACTTC. Protein: CAWSAGVLYEQYF. The V and J genes are TRBV30 and TRBJ2-7; tentative D call: TRBD2 (5 bases). The length of the CDR3 is 13 residues. The germline gives CDR1 GTSNPN, CDR2 SVGIG (reference sequence). Trimming took 1 base from V and 4 from J, leaving 11 bases between them.

The chain carries TRBV11-2 and TRBJ1-5; 7 bases line up with TRBD1. There are 19 residues in the CDR3. CDR1 is SGHAT, CDR2 FQNNGV, per germline. V lost 10 bases and J lost 5; bases outside the gene matches: 26. This CDR3 reads CATTGSLHDTGTVYQPQHF. The CDR3 DNA sequence: TGTGCCACCACAGGCAGCTTACATGATACGGGGACAGTCTATCAGCCCCAGCATTTT.

This chain joins TRBV23-1 and TRBJ1-2; D is uncertain. TRBV23-1 is given ORF status, its function remaining uncertain. This CDR3 has 14 amino acids. The V end was cut by 6 bases, the J end by 4 bases, with 15 bases between. CDR3 loop: CASSKRTGGYGYTF. As DNA, the CDR3 is TGCGCCAGCAGCAAAAGAACGGGAGGCTATGGCTACACCTTC.